These 30 T cell receptor beta chains were all obtained from the same sample, sequenced in a study of CDR3 diversity in severe acne. Via MiXCR, TCRdb re-called the PCR reads, giving one row per CDR3 protein. This table has about 84,000 distinct CDR3 sequences, around 53% appearing once. Sample: blood. Receptor source: a male donor in good health, without acne.

This clonotype was detected ten times or more. CDR3 bases: TGTGCCAGCCCTCAACGGGGGGGAACAGATACGCAGTATTTT. Protein product: CASPQRGGTDTQYF. The rearrangement joins TRBV6-2 or TRBV6-3 to TRBJ2-3; 8 positions match TRBD2. The germline V gene encodes CDR1 MNHEY and CDR2 SVGEGT. V trimming: 8 bases; J trimming: 3 bases; junction bases outside the gene matches: 7. The CDR3 consists of 14 residues.

V usage is TRBV20-1 and J usage is TRBJ1-4; D is undetermined. Trimming removed 1 base at V and 1 base at J, with 10 bases between. This CDR3 has 15 amino acids. Germline V CDR1 and CDR2: DFQATT, SNEGSKA (reference sequence). The CDR3 region is CSARARARTNEKLFF. CDR3 bases: TGCAGTGCTAGAGCGAGGGCCAGAACTAATGAAAAACTGTTTTTT.

This clonotype appeared a few times. The chain is built from TRBV11-3 and TRBJ2-7; D might be TRBD2 (6 bases). The CDR3 contains 12 residues. Looked up from germline, CDR1 is SGHNT and CDR2 is YENEEA. Trimming took 6 bases from V and 9 from J, leaving 15 bases between them. The CDR3 DNA reads as TGTGCCAGCAGTTCCGAGGAGGGTAGGCAGTACTTC. Translating it yields CASSSEEGRQYF.

This clonotype was observed once. This may be a read error: a much more frequent sequence differs by one nucleotide. This chain joins TRBV6-5 and TRBJ2-7; tentative D call: TRBD2 (6 bases). The CDR3 sequence is 15 residues long. The germline V gene has CDR1 MNHEY and CDR2 SVGAGI. The V end was cut by 6 bases, the J end by 0 bases, with 15 bases between. CDR3 in amino acids: CASSPGWDSSYEQYF. CDR3 bases: TGTGCCAGCAGCCCAGGGTGGGACTCCTCCTACGAGCAGTACTTC.

The chain recombines TRBV10-3 with TRBJ2-7, with TRBD2 identical over 14 bases. The CDR3 runs to 16 residues. From germline, CDR1 is ENHRY and CDR2 SYGVKD. V gave up 7 bases and J gave up 0 bases; unmatched junction bases: 5. The CDR3 loop is CAINSGTSGSSYEQYF. CDR3 nucleotides: TGTGCCATCAACTCCGGGACTAGCGGGAGCTCCTACGAGCAGTACTTC.

The genes are TRBV11-2 and TRBJ1-6; maybe TRBD1 (5 bases). The V gene's germline CDR1 is SGHAT and CDR2 FQNNGV. CDR3 size: 16 residues. With 5 bases removed from V and 9 bases from J, the gap between germline ends came to 20 bases. This chain's CDR3 is CASSQQQDGGISPLHF. CDR3 DNA: TGTGCCAGCAGCCAACAACAGGACGGTGGTATTTCACCCCTCCACTTT.

By its share, this clonotype is medium-sized. The chain uses TRBV20-1 and TRBJ2-2; perhaps TRBD1 as D (5 bases). V lost 5 bases and J 4 bases, leaving 11 bases between the germline ends. Germline V CDR1 and CDR2: DFQATT, SNEGSKA (reference sequence). The CDR3 is 13 residues long. The CDR3 coding sequence is TGCAGTGCTCCCAGGGTCGGCACCGGGGAGCTGTTTTTT. It codes for CSAPRVGTGELFF.

The chain uses TRBV24-1 and TRBJ2-7; TRBD1 matches 9 bases. The CDR3 spans 16 residues. J was trimmed by 3 bases and V by 5 bases; bases with no gene match: 10. Germline-derived CDR1 and CDR2 are KGHDR and SFDVKD. The CDR3 coding sequence is TGTGCCACCAGTGCCAGCACCGGGACAGGGTTCTACGAGCAGTACTTC. This gives the protein CATSASTGTGFYEQYF.

J is TRBJ2-3 and V is TRBV9, with D unresolved. Germline V gene data show CDR1 as SGDLS and CDR2 as YYNGEE. The CDR3 runs 14 residues. Between the trimmed V and J ends, which lost 0 bases and 5 bases, there was a span of 10 bases. CDR3 in DNA: TGTGCCAGCAGCGTAGGGCTAGGTTTAGATACGCAGTATTTT. Protein sequence: CASSVGLGLDTQYF. Complete variable domain (other parts from reference TRBV9 and TRBJ2-3): DSGVTQTPKHLITATGQRVTLRCSPRSGDLSVYWYQQSLDQGLQFLIQYYNGEERAKGNILERFSAQQFPDLHSELNLSSLELGDSALYFCASSVGLGLDTQYFGPGTRLTVL.

The rearrangement uses TRBV7-9 and TRBJ2-5; D is perhaps TRBD1 (6 bases). CDR3 length: 13 amino acids. From germline, CDR1 is SEHNR and CDR2 FQNEAQ (reference sequence). Trimming removed 10 bases at V and 3 bases at J, with 15 bases between. CDR3 protein: CATTRQAEETQYF. CDR3 DNA sequence: TGTGCCACCACACGACAGGCCGAAGAGACCCAGTACTTC. The entire variable domain, with the rest obtained from reference TRBV7-9 and TRBJ2-5, is as follows: DTGVSQNPRHKITKRGQNVTFRCDPISEHNRLYWYRQTLGQGPEFLTYFQNEAQLEKSRLLSDRFSAERPKGSFSTLEIQRTEQGDSAMYLCATTRQAEETQYFGPGTRLLVL.

This clonotype was seen ten or more times. The chain joins TRBV2 to TRBJ1-5, with 7 bases identical to TRBD1. Per the germline V gene, CDR1 is SNHLY and CDR2 is FYNNEI. CDR3 length: 15 residues. The ends lost 6 bases at V and 5 bases at J; junction bases unmatched: 10. The CDR3 is CASRFGGTEDQPQHF. DNA of the CDR3: TGTGCCAGCAGGTTTGGGGGGACAGAAGATCAGCCCCAGCATTTT.

Turning to this clonotype: This CDR3 fails to terminate in the conserved phenylalanine or tryptophan, so it likely reflects a read error. The chain is built from TRBV2 and TRBJ2-7; 9 bases agree with TRBD1. Germline-derived CDR1 and CDR2 are SNHLY and FYNNEI. Trimming removed 11 bases from V and 5 bases from J; junction bases left unmatched: 13. The CDR3 spans 14 residues. The CDR3 reads CAEGDGQGYHEQYL. In DNA form, the CDR3 reads TGTGCCGAAGGTGATGGACAGGGGTACCACGAGCAGTACCTC.

In regard to this clonotype: The CDR3 ends on some other residue instead of the conserved phenylalanine or tryptophan, so this is likely a read error. The DNA is left out, because the CDR3 cannot be placed on it with certainty; the CDR3 is given as TCRdb lists it. J is TRBJ2-1 and V is TRBV15. The CDR3 length equals 13 residues, ends included. Germline CDR1 reads LNHNV; CDR2 reads YYDKDF (reference sequence). This chain's CDR3 is CATSRMSYNEQTL.

This clonotype has just a few counts. This rearrangement joins TRBV15 to TRBJ1-1; D remains ambiguous. This CDR3 contains 12 residues. Trimming pared 0 bases from V and 11 bases from J, leaving 10 bases between. Germline CDR1 LNHNV, CDR2 YYDKDF (reference sequence). CDR3 DNA sequence: TGTGCCACCAGCAGAGAACGGCGTGGGGCTTTCTTT. This sequence encodes CATSRERRGAFF.

This clonotype was seen repeatedly, ten times or more. V usage is TRBV15 and J usage is TRBJ1-1; no reliable D call. V shed 0 bases and J shed 8 bases, with 7 bases lying between them. Per the germline V gene, CDR1 is LNHNV and CDR2 is YYDKDF (reference sequence). There are 12 residues in the CDR3. Written as DNA, the CDR3 is TGTGCCACCAGCAGAGACCAGCAAGAAGCTTTCTTT. Its translation: CATSRDQQEAFF.

This sequence joins TRBV11-2 and TRBJ2-7; D is unresolved. From germline, CDR1 is SGHAT and CDR2 FQNNGV. V was clipped by 4 bases and J by 6 bases, with 19 bases between them. This CDR3 contains 15 residues. CDR3 coding DNA: TGTGCCAGCAGCTCCAGCTCTTTAGGACCCCCCGAGCAGTACTTC. Its protein product is CASSSSSLGPPEQYF. Combining the CDR3 with reference TRBV11-2 and TRBJ2-7 gives the whole variable domain EAGVAQSPRYKIIEKRQSVAFWCNPISGHATLYWYQQILGQGPKLLIQFQNNGVVDDSQLPKDRFSAERLKGVDSTLKIQPAKLEDSAVYLCASSSSSLGPPEQYFGPGTRLTVT.

The V call is TRBV20-1, the J call TRBJ2-7; 13 bases are a match to TRBD2. V dropped 5 bases and J dropped 5; count of bases not matched to a gene: 12. The CDR3 consists of 16 residues. CDR1 DFQATT and CDR2 SNEGSKA come from the germline V gene (reference sequence). CDR3 protein: CSAVRGLAGESNEQYF. The CDR3 region has the DNA TGCAGTGCTGTCCGAGGACTAGCGGGAGAGTCCAACGAGCAGTACTTC.

The rearrangement uses TRBV25-1 and TRBJ1-3; D gene ambiguous. Germline assignment: CDR1 MGHDK and CDR2 SYGVNS. Deletions cut 1 base from V and 7 bases from J, with 8 bases between. CDR3 length: 13 amino acids. The chain's CDR3 is CASSESNRNTIYF. The CDR3 DNA is TGTGCCAGCAGTGAATCCAACCGGAACACCATATATTTT.

This clonotype has more than one count but fewer than ten. The chain's CDR3 is CATNRAGANVLTF. The CDR3 DNA is TGTGCCACCAACCGGGCTGGGGCCAACGTCCTGACTTTC. The chain couples TRBV3-1 to TRBJ2-6; no clear D gene. Germline CDR1 is LGHDT and CDR2 is YNNKEL (reference sequence). The CDR3 covers 13 residues. V was shortened by 10 bases and J by 2 bases, with 9 bases between the two germline ends.

On this clonotype itself: Because the CDR3 is missing its conserved closing phenylalanine or tryptophan, this is likely a read error. The J gene is TRBJ2-1, the V gene TRBV12-5, with D perhaps matching TRBD1 (6 bases). Germline V gives CDR1 LGHNT, CDR2 FRNRAP. V lost 1 base, J lost 6 bases, and 7 bases lay in between. CDR3 length: 13 amino acids. This chain's CDR3 is CASGLDRANEQFS. CDR3 DNA sequence: TGTGCTAGTGGTTTGGACAGGGCCAATGAGCAGTTCTCC.

The V and J genes are TRBV5-1 and TRBJ2-5; maybe TRBD2 (7 bases). Germline CDR1 reads SGHRS; CDR2 reads YFSETQ. This CDR3 has 14 residues. The V and J ends lost 4 bases and 5 bases respectively, with 15 bases between them. In DNA form, the CDR3 reads TGCGCCAGCAGCGGGGGGGGGGCTGGGGAGACCCAGTACTTC. Its translation is CASSGGGAGETQYF.

This clonotype showed up many times. The V call is TRBV2, the J call TRBJ1-5; 10 nucleotides line up with TRBD1. V lost 6 bases to trimming and J lost 0 bases; unmatched junction nucleotides: 2. The CDR3 consists of 15 residues. Germline CDR1 SNHLY, CDR2 FYNNEI. The CDR3 DNA reads TGTGCCAGCAGGACAGGGGGCTATAGCAATCAGCCCCAGCATTTT. It encodes CASRTGGYSNQPQHF.

This clonotype occurred many times. The chain carries TRBV19 and TRBJ2-2, with D hard to call. V gave up 7 bases and J gave up 6 bases, with 15 bases separating them. Germline CDR1 and CDR2: LNHDA and SQIVND (reference sequence). The CDR3 sequence is 14 residues long. The CDR3 spells CASNIMTSAGELFF. In DNA form, the CDR3 reads TGTGCCAGTAATATTATGACGTCCGCCGGGGAGCTGTTTTTT. The full variable domain, with the rest looked up from reference TRBV19 and TRBJ2-2, is DGGITQSPKYLFRKEGQNVTLSCEQNLNHDAMYWYRQDPGQGLRLIYYSQIVNDFQKGDIAEGYSVSREKKESFPLTVTSAQKNPTAFYLCASNIMTSAGELFFGEGSRLTVL.

About this clonotype: The conserved phenylalanine or tryptophan normally closing the CDR3 is absent here, so this likely arose from a read error. V and J are TRBV5-6 and TRBJ1-6; the match to TRBD1 covers 8 bases. The CDR3 length is 16 residues. From germline, CDR1 is SGHDT and CDR2 YYEEEE. The junction had 10 bases not matched to a gene; V was cut back by 4 bases and J by 7 bases. The CDR3 region is CASSRPTTGVNSPLHL. The CDR3 nucleotides are TGTGCCAGCAGCCGACCGACGACAGGGGTAAATTCACCCCTCCACCTT.

About this clonotype: A much larger clone differs from this one at a single base, so this may be a read error. The chain has TRBV5-1 and TRBJ2-7, with D possibly being TRBD1 (5 bases). The CDR3 sequence is 16 residues long. Germline CDR1 and CDR2: SGHRS and YFSETQ. CDR3 protein: CASSLTGSMSSYGQYF. The CDR3 region has the DNA TGCGCCAGCAGCTTAACAGGAAGTATGAGCTCCTACGGGCAGTACTTC.

The chain employs TRBV2 and TRBJ2-5; D remains ambiguous. V was shortened by 5 bases and J by 4 bases, with 14 bases between the two germline ends. CDR3 length: 14 residues. Germline lookup yields CDR1 SNHLY and CDR2 FYNNEI. The CDR3 loop is CASSQQWRGETQYF. CDR3 bases: TGTGCCAGCAGTCAACAATGGCGAGGAGAGACCCAGTACTTC.

The genes are TRBV24-1 and TRBJ1-2; 8 bases are shared with TRBD1. V lost 5 bases, J lost 1 base, and 5 bases stayed unmatched. In germline, CDR1 is KGHDR, CDR2 SFDVKD. There are 15 residues in the CDR3. CDR3 region: CATSATGALNYGYTF. The CDR3 DNA follows: TGTGCCACCAGTGCGACAGGGGCCCTTAACTATGGCTACACCTTC.

The chain employs TRBV7-3 and TRBJ2-7, with D perhaps TRBD2 (5 bases). Trimming left V 5 bases short and J 6 bases short, with 11 bases between. The germline CDR1 and CDR2 sequences are SGHTA and FQGTGA. The CDR3 is 12 amino acids. The CDR3 nucleotides read TGTGCCAGCAGCCAAGTTGCGGGCGAGCAGTACTTC. It specifies CASSQVAGEQYF.

This clonotype has only a few counts. The rearrangement joins TRBV5-1 to TRBJ1-2; D remains ambiguous. Germline CDR1 reads SGHRS; CDR2 reads YFSETQ. Trimming stripped 4 bases from V and 10 bases from J, with 14 bases between. The CDR3 sequence is 12 residues long. The CDR3 DNA follows: TGCGCCAGCAGCCCTGAGCAGCCGTCCTACACCTTC. Amino acids: CASSPEQPSYTF.

The chain recombines TRBV10-2 with TRBJ2-3; 7 nucleotides agree with TRBD1. The germline V gene has CDR1 WSHSY and CDR2 SAAADI. V lost 0 bases to trimming and J lost 4 bases; unmatched junction nucleotides: 7. The CDR3 totals 16 residues. CDR3 in amino acids: CASSESTGSVADTQYF. Here the CDR3 DNA reads TGCGCCAGCAGTGAGTCGACAGGGTCGGTCGCAGATACGCAGTATTTT.